Detailed here is one T cell receptor beta chain. What it binds is unknown. The data originate from a study of shared clonotypes between healthy human individuals. On the study more broadly: CD4 naive cells filled three plates per donor, CD4 memory three, CD8 naive two and CD8 memory one.

Positive CCR7 selection of CD45RO-negative cells yielded the naive CD8 cells, and terminally differentiated effector memory CD45RA+ cells were excluded. Germline values: CDR1 MNHEY, CDR2 SMNVEV (reference sequence). The V and J ends lost 4 bases and 6 bases, in that order; junction bases with no gene match: 7. This CDR3 has 15 residues. Replicate PCRs for sorted subsets used around 190 ng DNA; this equaled 33,000 or so T cell genomes. Generated by immunoSEQ multiplex PCR, the TCRdb table keeps only in-frame clones and is missing some. The data show more than 550,000 clones, roughly nine tenths seen once. Study results and limitations: Around 5.3% of naive CD4 clonotypes were shared across a handful of donors.

The TCR sequence derives from a man aged 30-40 years in good health. The specimen sequenced was naive CD8+ T cells sorted from blood. The chain links TRBV27 to TRBJ2-1, with 9 bases aligning to TRBD2. CDR3 DNA: TGTGCCAGCAGTTATGCGGGAGGGCCCGCCAATGAGCAGTTCTTC. Its protein product is CASSYAGGPANEQFF.